This paragraph covers one T cell receptor beta chain sequence. Its specificity is not known. The data were produced by immunoSEQ multiplex PCR, yet TCRdb's version contains in-frame clones alone and is incomplete. Among more than 10,000 clones listed, around nine tenths were seen once. This sample was included in a study of PD-1 blockade in classical Hodgkin lymphoma. The wider study: Patients were given intravenous nivolumab, 3 mg/kg, every 2 weeks. Study findings and constraints: Lower baseline TCR diversity marked trial partial responders and progressors. The study reported lower baseline TCR diversity in newly diagnosed patients than in healthy donors.

Every patient experienced relapse after autologous stem cell transplantation, and brentuximab vedotin exposure varied. V was pared by 1 base and J by 7 bases, with 4 bases of the junction left unmatched. The CDR3 sequence is 14 residues long. Germline CDR1 MNHNY, CDR2 SVGAGI (reference sequence). Sequenced here: peripheral blood mononuclear cells (PBMCs), sampled at baseline. This sequence joins TRBV6-6 and TRBJ2-5, with TRBD2 matching 9 bases. This TCR was recovered from a human donor with classical Hodgkin lymphoma. The CDR3 nucleotides read TGTGCCAGCAGTTACTTAGCGGGAGCGACGACCCAGTACTTC. This codes for CASSYLAGATTQYF.